This TCR beta chain is from a study of T cell changes during pregnancy in multiple sclerosis. Clones were read by immunoSEQ multiplex PCR, and TCRdb kept only the in-frame ones, dropping some. The sample includes about 110,000 clones, about 90% seen only once; the top ten take less than 2%. The input for sequencing was peripheral blood, taken in the third trimester of pregnancy. This receptor was identified in a female donor with multiple sclerosis, enrolled in a pregnancy study.

CDR3: CASSEPGQGRTDTQYF. The CDR3, as DNA: TGTGCCAGCAGTGAACCGGGACAGGGCCGTACAGATACGCAGTATTTT. This chain links TRBV25-1 with TRBJ2-3, with 9 bases lining up with TRBD1. The CDR3 contains 16 residues. Germline-derived CDR1 and CDR2 are MGHDK and SYGVNS. Trimming removed 2 bases from V and 3 bases from J; junction bases left unmatched: 6.